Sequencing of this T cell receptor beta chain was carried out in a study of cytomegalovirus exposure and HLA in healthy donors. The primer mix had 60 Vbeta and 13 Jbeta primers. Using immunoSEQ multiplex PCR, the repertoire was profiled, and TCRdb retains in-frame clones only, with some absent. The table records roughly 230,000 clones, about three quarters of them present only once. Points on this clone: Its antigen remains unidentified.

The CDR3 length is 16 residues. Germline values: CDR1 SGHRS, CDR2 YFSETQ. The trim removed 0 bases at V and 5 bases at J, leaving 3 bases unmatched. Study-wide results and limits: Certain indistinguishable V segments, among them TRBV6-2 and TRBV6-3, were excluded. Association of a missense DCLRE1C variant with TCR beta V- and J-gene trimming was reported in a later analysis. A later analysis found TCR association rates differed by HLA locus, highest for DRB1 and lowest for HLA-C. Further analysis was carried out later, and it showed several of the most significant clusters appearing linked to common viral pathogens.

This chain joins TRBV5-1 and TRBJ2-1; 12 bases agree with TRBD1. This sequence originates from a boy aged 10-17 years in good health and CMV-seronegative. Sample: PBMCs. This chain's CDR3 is CASSLGGTGGHNEQFF. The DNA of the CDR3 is TGCGCCAGCAGCTTGGGAGGGACAGGGGGCCACAATGAGCAGTTCTTC.